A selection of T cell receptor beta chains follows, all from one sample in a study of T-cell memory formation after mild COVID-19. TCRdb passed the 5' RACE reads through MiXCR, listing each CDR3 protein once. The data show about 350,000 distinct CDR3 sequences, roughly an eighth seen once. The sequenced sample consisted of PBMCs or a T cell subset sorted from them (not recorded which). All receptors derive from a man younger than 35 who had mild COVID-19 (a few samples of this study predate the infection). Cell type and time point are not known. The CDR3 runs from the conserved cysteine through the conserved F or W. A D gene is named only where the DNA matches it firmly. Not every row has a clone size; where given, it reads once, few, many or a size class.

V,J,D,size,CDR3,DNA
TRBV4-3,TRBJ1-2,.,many,CASSPTVAGGYTF,TGCGCCAGCAGCCCGACCGTTGCTGGTGGCTACACCTTC
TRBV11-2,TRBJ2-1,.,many,CASSLRLDYNEQFF,TGTGCCAGCAGCTTAAGACTAGATTACAATGAGCAGTTCTTC
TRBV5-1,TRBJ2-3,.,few,CASSFFAGATDTQYF,TGCGCCAGCAGCTTTTTTGCGGGTGCCACAGATACGCAGTATTTT
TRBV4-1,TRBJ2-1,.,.,CASSPRGTTYNEQFF,TGCGCCAGCAGCCCTAGGGGAACGACCTACAATGAGCAGTTCTTC
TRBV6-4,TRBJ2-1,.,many,CASSDSRASEQFF,TGTGCCAGCAGTGACTCGAGGGCTAGTGAGCAGTTCTTC
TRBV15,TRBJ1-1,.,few,CATSRDLFGYTEAFF,TGTGCCACCAGCAGAGATCTTTTTGGATATACTGAAGCTTTCTTT
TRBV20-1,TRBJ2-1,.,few,CSARDAGDGSYNEQFF,TGCAGTGCTAGAGATGCAGGGGATGGGTCCTACAATGAGCAGTTCTTC
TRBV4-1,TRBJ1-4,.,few,CASRQPDSNEKLFF,TGCGCCAGCAGACAACCCGACAGTAATGAAAAACTGTTTTTT
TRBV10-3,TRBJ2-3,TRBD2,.,CATKGGLAVERGTDTQYF,TGTGCCACCAAGGGGGGACTAGCGGTCGAAAGGGGCACAGATACGCAGTATTTT
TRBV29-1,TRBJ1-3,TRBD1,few,CSAGTGVFGNTIYF,TGCAGCGCCGGGACAGGGGTTTTTGGAAACACCATATATTTT
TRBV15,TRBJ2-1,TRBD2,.,CATSRVPSGATNEQFF,TGTGCCACCAGCAGAGTCCCTAGCGGGGCCACCAATGAGCAGTTCTTC
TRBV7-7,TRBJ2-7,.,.,CASSPQGRPYEQYF,TGTGCCAGCAGCCCACAAGGGAGACCCTACGAGCAGTACTTC
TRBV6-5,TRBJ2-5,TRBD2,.,CASTGGGRVTQYF,TGTGCCAGCACCGGTGGCGGGAGGGTGACCCAGTACTTC
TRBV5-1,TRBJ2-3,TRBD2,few,CASSSSGTSGSTDTQYF,TGCGCCAGCAGCTCGTCCGGGACTAGCGGTAGCACAGATACGCAGTATTTT
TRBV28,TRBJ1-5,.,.,CASSWLGGGEGQPQHF,TGTGCCAGCAGTTGGTTGGGGGGAGGGGAGGGACAGCCCCAGCATTTT
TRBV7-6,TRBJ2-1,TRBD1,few,CASTDRDRAYNEQFF,TGTGCCAGCACCGATAGGGACAGAGCATACAATGAGCAGTTCTTC
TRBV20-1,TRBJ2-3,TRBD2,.,CSVAGGHTDTQYF,TGCAGTGTAGCGGGGGGACACACAGATACGCAGTATTTT
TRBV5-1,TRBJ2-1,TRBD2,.,CASSGGLNEQFF,TGCGCCAGCTCGGGGGGGCTCAATGAGCAGTTCTTC
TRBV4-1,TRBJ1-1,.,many,CASSQGSLNTEAFF,TGCGCCAGCAGCCAGGGGTCTTTGAACACTGAAGCTTTCTTT
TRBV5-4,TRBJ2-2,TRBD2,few,CASSSSGGAGELFF,TGTGCCAGCAGCTCCAGCGGGGGTGCCGGGGAGCTGTTTTTT
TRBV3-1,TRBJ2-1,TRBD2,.,CASSIGGGTNEQFF,TGTGCCAGCAGCATCGGGGGGGGAACCAATGAGCAGTTCTTC
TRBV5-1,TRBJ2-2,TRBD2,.,CASSLPGLAGKDGGELFF,TGCGCCAGCAGCCTGCCGGGACTAGCGGGAAAAGATGGCGGGGAGCTGTTTTTT
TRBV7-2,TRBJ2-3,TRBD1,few,CASSFRTGWDTQYF,TGTGCCAGCAGCTTTCGGACAGGATGGGATACGCAGTATTTT
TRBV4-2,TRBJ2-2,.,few,CASSPRGSHVGGELFF,TGTGCCAGCAGCCCCCGGGGCAGCCATGTGGGGGGGGAGCTGTTTTTT
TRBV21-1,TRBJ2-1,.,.,CASSPGLAGRPSYNEQFF,TGTGCCAGCAGCCCGGGACTAGCGGGGCGGCCCTCGTACAATGAGCAGTTCTTC
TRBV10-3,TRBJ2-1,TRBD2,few,CAISESNRGVNEQFF,TGTGCCATCAGTGAGTCGAATCGGGGGGTAAATGAGCAGTTCTTC
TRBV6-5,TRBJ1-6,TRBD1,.,CASSYSPGTGDGSPLHF,TGTGCCAGCAGTTACTCCCCAGGGACAGGGGATGGTTCACCCCTCCACTTT
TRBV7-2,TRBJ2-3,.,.,CASSLAGGPRTDTQYF,TGTGCCAGCAGCTTAGCGGGGGGCCCTCGCACAGATACGCAGTATTTT
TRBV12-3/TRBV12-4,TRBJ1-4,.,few,CASSWGGGLFF,TGTGCCAGCAGCTGGGGCGGGGGACTGTTTTTT
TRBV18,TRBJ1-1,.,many,CASSPSRGGTEAFF,TGTGCCAGCTCACCTTCTAGGGGCGGGACTGAAGCTTTCTTT
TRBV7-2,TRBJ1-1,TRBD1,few,CASTEGGAGTEAFF,TGTGCCAGCACTGAAGGGGGCGCGGGCACTGAAGCTTTCTTT
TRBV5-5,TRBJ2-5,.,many,CASSWWETQYF,TGTGCCAGCAGCTGGTGGGAGACCCAGTACTTC
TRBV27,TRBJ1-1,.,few,CASSFGGSREAFF,TGTGCCAGCAGTTTTGGAGGGAGCCGGGAAGCTTTCTTT
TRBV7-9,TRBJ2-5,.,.,CASSFSLRGLGETQYF,TGTGCCAGCAGCTTCTCCCTACGGGGCCTGGGGGAGACCCAGTACTTC
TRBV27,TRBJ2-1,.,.,CASSLNWDEQFF,TGTGCCAGCAGTTTGAACTGGGATGAGCAGTTCTTC
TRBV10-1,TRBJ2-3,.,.,CASSESGTDYTDTQYF,TGCGCCAGCAGTGAATCCGGGACCGACTACACAGATACGCAGTATTTT
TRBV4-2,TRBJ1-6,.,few,CASSQDLFNPLHF,TGTGCCAGCAGCCAAGATCTGTTCAACCCCCTCCACTTT
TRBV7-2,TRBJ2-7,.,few,CASSFPGHYEQYF,TGTGCCAGCAGCTTCCCAGGACATTACGAGCAGTACTTC
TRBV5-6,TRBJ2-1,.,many,CASSFLVIRDEQFF,TGTGCCAGCAGCTTCTTGGTGATCAGGGATGAGCAGTTCTTC
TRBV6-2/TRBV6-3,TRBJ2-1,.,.,CASSSLLGYNEQFF,TGTGCCAGCAGTTCCCTCTTGGGATACAATGAGCAGTTCTTC
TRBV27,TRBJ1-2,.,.,CASSPTQTGPYGYTF,TGTGCCAGCAGCCCAACGCAGACAGGCCCCTATGGCTACACCTTC
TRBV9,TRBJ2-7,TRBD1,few,CASVFPGQLYEQYF,TGTGCCAGCGTCTTCCCGGGACAGCTCTACGAGCAGTACTTC
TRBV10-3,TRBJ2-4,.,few,CAISGQGGVAKNIQYF,TGTGCCATCAGTGGTCAGGGCGGAGTGGCCAAAAACATTCAGTACTTC
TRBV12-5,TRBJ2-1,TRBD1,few,CASGFGRGPVDEQFF,TGTGCTAGTGGTTTCGGCAGGGGGCCCGTGGATGAGCAGTTCTTC
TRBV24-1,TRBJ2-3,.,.,CATSDRRDPRRDTQYF,TGTGCCACCAGTGACCGGCGGGACCCCAGGAGGGATACGCAGTATTTT